This T cell receptor (beta chain) comes out of a study of T cell responses to AZD1222 COVID-19 vaccine. Sequencing used immunoSEQ multiplex PCR; TCRdb keeps in-frame clones, though not all of them. There are roughly 150,000 clones in the sample; around 90% occur only once, and approximately 6.2% lies in the top ten. V was cut by 5 bases and J by 0 bases, with 8 bases left in between. This CDR3 spans 14 amino acids. Germline loops: CDR1 KGHSH, CDR2 LQKENI. Source: peripheral blood, taken 28 days after the second AZD1222 dose. V and J are TRBV18 and TRBJ1-3; no reliable D call. The TCR comes from an adult who received the AZD1222 COVID-19 vaccine. CDR3 DNA sequence: TGTGCCAGCTCAACGTCGAGCTCTGGAAACACCATATATTTT. It is translated as CASSTSSSGNTIYF.